This T cell receptor beta chain was documented in a study of shared T cell receptors in the human thymus. Generated by immunoSEQ multiplex PCR, the TCRdb table keeps only in-frame clones and is missing some. Here the sample spans about 500,000 clones, approximately 80% being singletons. Germline V lookup: CDR1 SGHTA, CDR2 FQGTGA. The V end lost 3 bases, the J end lost 0 bases, and 5 bases lay between the germline ends. The CDR3 runs 13 residues. These data were also filed under a second study, of human thymus T cells. That investigation notes: The donors were infants in Finland with congenital heart defects, otherwise immunologically healthy. Resections were taken during corrective heart surgery, and the thymus tissue came from these. Apparent skewing of V and J gene usage characterized both thymic and blood repertoires. The related literature has documented a marked overlap of thymic repertoires among unrelated individuals.

J is TRBJ1-1 and V is TRBV7-3; possibly TRBD1 for D (5 bases). Specimen: thymocytes. The sequence was collected from a boy in the first two years of life with a congenital heart defect. CDR3 DNA: TGTGCCAGCAGCTTCAGGGTGAACACTGAAGCTTTCTTT. Translating gives CASSFRVNTEAFF.